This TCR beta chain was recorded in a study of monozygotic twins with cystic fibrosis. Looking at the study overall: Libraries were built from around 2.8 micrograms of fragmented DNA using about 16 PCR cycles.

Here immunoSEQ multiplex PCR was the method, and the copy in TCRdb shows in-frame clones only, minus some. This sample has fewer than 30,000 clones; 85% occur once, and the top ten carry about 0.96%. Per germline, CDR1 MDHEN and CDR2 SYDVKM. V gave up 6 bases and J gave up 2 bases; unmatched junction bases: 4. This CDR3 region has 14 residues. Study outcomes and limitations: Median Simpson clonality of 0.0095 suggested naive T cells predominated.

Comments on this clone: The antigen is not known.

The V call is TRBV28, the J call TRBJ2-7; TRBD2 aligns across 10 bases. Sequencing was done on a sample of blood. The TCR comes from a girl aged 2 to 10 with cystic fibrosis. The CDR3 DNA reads TGTGCCAGCAGGACTAGCGGGTCCACCTACGAGCAGTACTTC. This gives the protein CASRTSGSTYEQYF.